The 21 T cell receptor beta chains listed next were all sequenced from one sample in a study of naive and memory T cell subsets. The beta constant-region primer was an equimolar mix of two oligonucleotides covering TRBC1 and TRBC2. Ligated cDNA was amplified by four rounds of PCR with nested alpha and beta constant-region primers and SP2. TCRdb independently ran MiXCR on the UMI-ligation and nested PCR reads; one entry per CDR3 protein. The repertoire includes approximately 80,000 distinct CDR3 sequences, roughly 9.2% of them detected once, and about 1.3% sits in the top ten. Sequenced sample: naive CD8+ T cells from blood. The receptors originated from a human donor in good health.

This clonotype was seen a few times. V usage is TRBV7-7 and J usage is TRBJ2-7; TRBD2 agrees at 9 bases. Germline CDR1 SSHAT, CDR2 FNYEAQ (reference sequence). The CDR3 spans 14 residues. Unmatched junction bases numbered 6, after V lost 6 bases and J lost 3 bases. CDR3 sequence reads: CASSQREDDYEQYF. DNA of the CDR3: TGTGCCAGCAGTCAGCGGGAGGACGACTACGAGCAGTACTTC.

This clonotype has a handful of counts. This chain links TRBV20-1 with TRBJ2-7; D is unresolved. Germline V CDR1 and CDR2: DFQATT, SNEGSKA (reference sequence). The CDR3 length is 16 residues. Trimming cost V 1 base and J 0 bases, with 16 bases left between them. CDR3 DNA sequence: TGCAGTGCTAGAGCCTCCCGGACCGCGAGCTCCTACGAGCAGTACTTC. It translates to CSARASRTASSYEQYF.

Ten or more counts support this clonotype. The chain uses TRBV29-1 and TRBJ2-1, with a weak D call TRBD1 (6 bases). The CDR3 extends over 15 amino acids. Germline-derived CDR1 and CDR2 are SQVTM and ANQGSEA. Deletions cut 6 bases from V and 6 bases from J, with 21 bases between. This CDR3 is CSVRPRDKAGNEQFF. In nucleotides, the CDR3 is TGCAGCGTGCGCCCCCGGGACAAGGCTGGCAATGAGCAGTTCTTC.

This sequence joins TRBV27 and TRBJ2-7; D is possibly TRBD2 (6 bases). V lost 5 bases to trimming and J lost 0 bases, with 14 bases between them. CDR1 and CDR2 (germline): MNHEY, SMNVEV (reference sequence). The CDR3 contains 15 residues. The CDR3 coding sequence is TGTGCCAGCAGTGTTAGCGGTTATATCTCCTACGAGCAGTACTTC. Translation gives CASSVSGYISYEQYF.

This chain links TRBV9 with TRBJ2-3; D is unclear. The CDR3 runs 19 residues. Germline V gives CDR1 SGDLS, CDR2 YYNGEE. Trimming pared 4 bases from V and 2 bases from J, leaving 26 bases between. The CDR3 reads CASSPRGQSVTDLTDTQYF. In DNA form, the CDR3 reads TGTGCCAGCAGCCCCCGCGGTCAGAGCGTAACCGACCTCACAGATACGCAGTATTTT.

This clonotype was observed a few times. This chain uses TRBV12-3 or TRBV12-4 with TRBJ2-1, with D maybe TRBD2 (5 bases). V was cut by 2 bases and J by 2 bases, with 13 bases left in between. There are 16 residues in the CDR3. The CDR3 sequence: CASSLFVGETYNEQFF. CDR3 in DNA: TGTGCCAGCAGTTTATTTGTGGGAGAGACCTACAATGAGCAGTTCTTC.

This clonotype was found a few times. This sequence joins TRBV6-5 and TRBJ2-3; 9 bases line up with TRBD1. Germline CDR1 reads MNHEY; CDR2 reads SVGAGI. Trimming at V came to 6 bases and at J to 5 bases, leaving 18 bases not matched to a gene. This CDR3 region has 18 residues. The CDR3 sequence: CASSLTAPGQGSGDTQYF. In DNA, the CDR3 is TGTGCCAGCAGCCTAACTGCCCCGGGACAGGGATCCGGAGATACGCAGTATTTT.

V usage is TRBV11-1 and J usage is TRBJ2-5; D is unresolved. The germline V gene has CDR1 SGHAT and CDR2 FQDESV (reference sequence). The CDR3 totals 17 residues. The ends were cut back, 0 bases at V and 1 base at J, with 15 bases in the middle. The CDR3 protein is CASSLAPPASAQETQYF. DNA of the CDR3: TGTGCCAGCAGCTTAGCCCCCCCAGCGTCAGCCCAAGAGACCCAGTACTTC.

Ten or more counts support this clonotype. V gene TRBV12-3 or TRBV12-4 combines with J gene TRBJ2-7, with 7 positions matching TRBD1. The CDR3 loop spans 14 amino acids. After removal of 4 bases from V and 5 bases from J, the junction contained 8 bases not matched to a gene. CDR3 sequence: CASSSGTAVNEQYF. The DNA for the CDR3 is TGTGCCAGCAGTTCCGGGACAGCCGTAAACGAGCAGTACTTC.

In its sample, this clonotype was seen a few times. This chain joins TRBV14 and TRBJ2-5; D not certain. The V end lost 2 bases, the J end lost 1 base, and 17 bases lay between the germline ends. Germline V gene lookup returns CDR1 SGHDN and CDR2 FVKESK. The CDR3 has 17 amino acids. The CDR3 region has the DNA TGTGCCAGCAGCCAAACTACGCCGCGGATCACCCAAGAGACCCAGTACTTC. Protein product: CASSQTTPRITQETQYF.

This clonotype was observed a handful of times. The chain carries TRBV20-1 and TRBJ2-7, with D possibly TRBD2 on 5 matching bases. CDR1 DFQATT and CDR2 SNEGSKA come from the germline V gene (reference sequence). V lost 3 bases and J 5 bases, leaving 8 bases between the germline ends. The CDR3 contains 11 residues. CDR3 nucleotides: TGCAGTGCTAGGAGGGTAGACGAGCAGTACTTC. Its translation: CSARRVDEQYF.

This chain connects TRBV4-2 to TRBJ2-2, with 9 bases matching TRBD2. Germline assignment: CDR1 LGHNA and CDR2 YNFKEQ. V was pared by 5 bases and J by 4 bases, with 14 bases of the junction left unmatched. The CDR3 has 18 residues. CDR3 nucleotide sequence: TGTGCCAGCAGCACCTACCTGGCGGGAGGGCCGGTCACCGGGGAGCTGTTTTTT. This translates into CASSTYLAGGPVTGELFF.

V and J are TRBV20-1 and TRBJ2-1; D unclear. V shed 4 bases and J shed 5 bases, with 18 bases lying between them. This CDR3 is 15 amino acids long. Looked up from germline, CDR1 is DFQATT and CDR2 is SNEGSKA (reference sequence). The CDR3: CSATSGMSPNNEQFF. In DNA, the CDR3 is TGCAGTGCTACATCTGGGATGAGTCCGAACAATGAGCAGTTCTTC.

A word on this clonotype: A much larger clonotype is one base distant, so this may be a read error. The V gene is TRBV27, the J gene TRBJ1-1, with a possible D match to TRBD1 (5 bases). The germline CDR1 and CDR2 sequences are MNHEY and SMNVEV (reference sequence). The CDR3 has 17 amino acids. Trimming shortened V by 5 bases and J by 4 bases, and 23 bases separated the two germline ends. CDR3 amino acids: CASSPSVGDLEPTEAFF. The CDR3 DNA sequence: TGTGCCAGCAGTCCCAGCGTGGGGGATTTGGAACCCACTGAAGCTTTCTTT.

The chain recombines TRBV6-2 or TRBV6-3 with TRBJ2-7; D is unclear. The CDR3 length is 14 residues. Germline lookup yields CDR1 MNHEY and CDR2 SVGEGT. V lost 3 bases and J 2 bases, leaving 11 bases between the germline ends. CDR3: CASSYQGGAYEQYF. The CDR3 nucleotides read TGTGCCAGCAGTTATCAAGGTGGCGCCTACGAGCAGTACTTC.

The chain joins TRBV4-3 to TRBJ2-1, with D perhaps TRBD2 (6 bases). V lost 5 bases and J lost 6, with 23 bases in between. This CDR3 is 17 amino acids long. Germline V gene data show CDR1 as LGHNA and CDR2 as YSLEER. CDR3 nucleotides: TGCGCCAGCAGCTTTGACTATTCTAGCGAAGTCTCCAATGAGCAGTTCTTC. Its translation: CASSFDYSSEVSNEQFF.

This clonotype has at least ten counts. The CDR3 spells CASRSTTVAGPYNEQFF. The CDR3 DNA reads as TGTGCCAGCAGGTCTACCACTGTAGCGGGACCCTACAATGAGCAGTTCTTC. The gene calls are TRBV12-3 or TRBV12-4 and TRBJ2-1; 8 nucleotides agree with TRBD2. There are 17 residues in the CDR3. The J segment lost 2 bases and the V segment lost 6 bases, leaving 12 bases of the junction unmatched.

The CDR3 DNA reads as TGTGCCAGCAGCGTAGAGGCTAGCGGGAGCTACGAGCAGTACTTC. Encoded protein: CASSVEASGSYEQYF. V gene TRBV9 combines with J gene TRBJ2-7; TRBD2 matches 10 bases. The junction had 3 bases not matched to a gene; V was cut back by 0 bases and J by 3 bases. Per the germline V gene, CDR1 is SGDLS and CDR2 is YYNGEE. The CDR3 has 15 amino acids.

This clonotype showed up many times. The chain couples TRBV20-1 to TRBJ1-2; D not resolved. The CDR3 has 14 residues. The V gene lost 6 bases and the J gene lost 4 bases, with 18 bases spanning the gap. Germline values: CDR1 DFQATT, CDR2 SNEGSKA (reference sequence). CDR3 coding DNA: TGCAGTGCAATCCCGGCCCTGAAGCGCTATGGCTACACCTTC. It translates to CSAIPALKRYGYTF.

There are a few counts of this clonotype. V gene TRBV27 combines with J gene TRBJ2-3; D may be TRBD2 (8 bases). The CDR3 has 13 amino acids. Germline V lookup: CDR1 MNHEY, CDR2 SMNVEV (reference sequence). Trimming pared 8 bases from V and 11 bases from J, leaving 20 bases between. This chain's CDR3 is CASRGGLAGLQYF. The DNA of the CDR3 is TGTGCCAGCCGAGGGGGCCTAGCGGGTTTGCAGTATTTT.

This clonotype was detected many times. The rearrangement uses TRBV6-5 and TRBJ2-7; D not resolved. CDR3 size: 13 residues. CDR1 is MNHEY and CDR2 is SVGAGI in the germline V gene. The V end lost 4 bases, the J end lost 3 bases, and 10 bases lay between the germline ends. The CDR3 nucleotides are TGTGCCAGCAGTTTAACGAAGGGCTACGAGCAGTACTTC. As protein: CASSLTKGYEQYF.